This T cell receptor (beta chain) derives from a study of vaccination effects on CD4 cells after COVID-19. Study observations and caveats: The authors studied few convalescent patients and collected no early post-infection timepoints.

Only in-frame clones appear in the TCRdb table, and some are missing; sequencing was by immunoSEQ multiplex PCR. Of roughly 24,000 clones in the sample, approximately 79% were seen once. The CDR3 totals 19 residues. Germline CDR1 MGHRA, CDR2 YSYEKL. The junction had 18 bases not matched to a gene; V was cut back by 5 bases and J by 0 bases. Antigen-specific CD4+ T cell clonotypes were called by their expansion after viral peptide-pool culture in ViraFEST. Isolation of CD4+ T cells took place after ten to eleven days of culture. Subjects were given two BNT162b2 or mRNA-1273 vaccine doses. Vaccinees lacked prior SARS-CoV-2 infection and tested negative for nucleocapsid antibodies. A density of around 2 million PBMC per well was used; these cells were cultured with around 10 IU/ml IL-2 and roughly 9.5 ug/ml peptides. Cultures had half their medium replaced with IL-2 medium on days 3 and 7. Notes on this clone: Antigen unknown.

This material consisted of CD4+ T cells from PBMCs cultured with SARS-CoV-2 spike peptides, taken after COVID-19 vaccination. The rearrangement links TRBV4-1 to TRBJ1-1; 7 nucleotides line up with TRBD1. The origin of this receptor is a human donor who received a COVID-19 vaccine. Some clones in this sample may be carry-over from other donors' samples. This chain's CDR3 is CASSKARKGGGDMNTEAFF. As DNA, the CDR3 is TGCGCCAGCAGCAAAGCCCGAAAAGGAGGGGGCGACATGAACACTGAAGCTTTCTTT.